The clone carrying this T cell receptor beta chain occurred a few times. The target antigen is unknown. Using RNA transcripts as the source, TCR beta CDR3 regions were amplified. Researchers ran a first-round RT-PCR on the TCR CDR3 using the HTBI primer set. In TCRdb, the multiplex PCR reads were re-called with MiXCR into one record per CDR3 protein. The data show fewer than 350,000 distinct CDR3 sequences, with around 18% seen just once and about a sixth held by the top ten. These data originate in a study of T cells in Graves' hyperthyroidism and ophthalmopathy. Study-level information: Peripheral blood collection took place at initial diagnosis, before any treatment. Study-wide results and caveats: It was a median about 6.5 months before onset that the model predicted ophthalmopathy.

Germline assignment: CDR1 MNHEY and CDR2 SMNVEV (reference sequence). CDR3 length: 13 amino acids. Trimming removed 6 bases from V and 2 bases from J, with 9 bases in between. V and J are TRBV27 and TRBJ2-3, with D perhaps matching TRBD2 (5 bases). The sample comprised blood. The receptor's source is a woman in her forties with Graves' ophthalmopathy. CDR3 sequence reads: CASRREITDTQYF. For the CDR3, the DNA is TGTGCCAGCAGACGGGAAATCACAGATACGCAGTATTTT.